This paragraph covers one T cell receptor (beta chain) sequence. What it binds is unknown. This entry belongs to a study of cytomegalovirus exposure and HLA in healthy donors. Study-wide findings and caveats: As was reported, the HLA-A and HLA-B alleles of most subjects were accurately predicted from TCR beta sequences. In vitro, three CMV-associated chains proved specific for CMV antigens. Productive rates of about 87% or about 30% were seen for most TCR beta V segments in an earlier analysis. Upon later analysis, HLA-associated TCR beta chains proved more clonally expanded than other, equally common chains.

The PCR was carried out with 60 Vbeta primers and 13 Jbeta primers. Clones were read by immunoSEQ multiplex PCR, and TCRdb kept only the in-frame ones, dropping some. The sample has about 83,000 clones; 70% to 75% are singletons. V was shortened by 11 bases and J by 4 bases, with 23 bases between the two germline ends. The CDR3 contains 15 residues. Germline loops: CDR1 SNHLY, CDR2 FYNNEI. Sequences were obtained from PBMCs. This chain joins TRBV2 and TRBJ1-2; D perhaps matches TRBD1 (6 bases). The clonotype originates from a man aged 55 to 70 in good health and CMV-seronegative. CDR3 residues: CAASAPYRDGYGYTF. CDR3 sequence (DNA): TGTGCCGCCTCGGCCCCTTACAGGGACGGCTATGGCTACACCTTC.